This record covers a single TCR beta chain. The antigen is unknown. The entry originates in a study of siplizumab effects on memory and regulatory T cells. The CDR3 covers 15 residues. Per sample, roughly 10^5 TCR templates were assayed. Sequenced by immunoSEQ multiplex PCR; TCRdb stores in-frame clones only, minus some. The sample lists 90,000 to 120,000 clones; about 91% were seen once. Study conclusions and caveats: Greater diversity than memory cells seemed evident in naive T cells, which also appeared to be major alloresponse contributors. Alloreactive sequences traceable to unstimulated CD4+ memory cells declined significantly under siplizumab.

The sequence came from a human donor in good health. Some clones in this sample may be carry-over from other donors' samples. The gene calls are TRBV21-1 and TRBJ2-7. TRBV21-1 corresponds to a pseudogene. The sequenced material came from CD4+ T cells sorted from blood. Here the CDR3 DNA reads TGTGCCAGCAGCGTACCTTTGGACCACACCTACGAGCAGTACTTC. It codes for CASSVPLDHTYEQYF.